This TCR beta chain emerged from a study of neurological immune-mediated disorders. On the study more broadly: Of about 34 multiple sclerosis patients, some 31 were relapsing-remitting and 3 secondary progressive.

Findings of the study overall: HTLV-1-associated myelopathy led in TCR clonal expansion, while multiple sclerosis ranked lowest, below healthy controls.

The table lists this clonotype with many counts. Its antigen remains unidentified. The authors produced cDNA by 5'RACE using 10-nucleotide random UMIs. TCRdb re-called the 5' RACE reads through MiXCR, storing one row per CDR3 protein. The sample yields 45,000 to 55,000 distinct CDR3 sequences, approximately 3.5% seen once. What was sequenced was PBMCs. The clonotype comes from a middle-aged man with multiple sclerosis.

CDR3 sequence (DNA): TGTGCCAGCAGTTACATACCACAGGGTCCAGGGGAGACCCAGTACTTC. It yields the protein CASSYIPQGPGETQYF. The genes are TRBV6-6 and TRBJ2-5, with D possibly matching TRBD1 (6 bases). This CDR3 comprises 16 residues. Germline CDR1 and CDR2: MNHNY and SVGAGI (reference sequence). V was cut by 2 bases and J by 5 bases, with 18 bases left in between.